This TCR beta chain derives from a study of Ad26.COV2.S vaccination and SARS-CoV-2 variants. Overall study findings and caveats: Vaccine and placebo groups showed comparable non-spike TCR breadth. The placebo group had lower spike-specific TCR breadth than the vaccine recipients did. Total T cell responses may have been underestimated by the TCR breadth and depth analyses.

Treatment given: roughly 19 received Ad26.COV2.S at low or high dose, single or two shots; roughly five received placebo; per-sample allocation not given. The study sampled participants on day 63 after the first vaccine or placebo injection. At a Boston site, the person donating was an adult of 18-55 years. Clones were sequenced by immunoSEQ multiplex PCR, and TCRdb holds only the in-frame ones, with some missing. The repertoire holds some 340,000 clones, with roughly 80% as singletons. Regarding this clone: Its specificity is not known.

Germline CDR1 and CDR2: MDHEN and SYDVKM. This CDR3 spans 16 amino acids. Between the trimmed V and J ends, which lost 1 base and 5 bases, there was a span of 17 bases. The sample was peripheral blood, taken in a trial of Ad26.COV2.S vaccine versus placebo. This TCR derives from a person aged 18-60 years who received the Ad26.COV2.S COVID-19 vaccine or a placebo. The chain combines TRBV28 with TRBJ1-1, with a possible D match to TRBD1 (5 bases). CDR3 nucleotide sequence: TGTGCCAGCAGTTTATCGGATAATTTCGGGGGGACTGAAGCTTTCTTT. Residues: CASSLSDNFGGTEAFF.